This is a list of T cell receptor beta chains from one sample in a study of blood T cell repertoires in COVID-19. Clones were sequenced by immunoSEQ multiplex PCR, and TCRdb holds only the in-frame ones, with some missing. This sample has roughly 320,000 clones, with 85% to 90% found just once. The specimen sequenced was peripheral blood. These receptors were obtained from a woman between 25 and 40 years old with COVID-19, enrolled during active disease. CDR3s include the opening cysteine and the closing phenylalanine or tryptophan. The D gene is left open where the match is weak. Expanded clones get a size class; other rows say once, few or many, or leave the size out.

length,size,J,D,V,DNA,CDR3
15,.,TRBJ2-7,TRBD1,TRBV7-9,TGTGCCAGCAGCTTAGAAGGGGGCTGGAATTACGAGCAGTACTTC,CASSLEGGWNYEQYF
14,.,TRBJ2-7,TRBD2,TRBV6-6,TGTGCCAGCAGCTATAGCGGGTCTTCCTACGAGCAGTACTTC,CASSYSGSSYEQYF
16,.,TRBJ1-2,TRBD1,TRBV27,TGTGCCAGCAGTTATCTAAGGGGACAGGGGGCAGGTGGCTACACCTTC,CASSYLRGQGAGGYTF
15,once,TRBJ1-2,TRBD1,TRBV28,TGTGCCAGCCAGGACAGGGCGAAGGGGGACTATGGCTACACCTTC,CASQDRAKGDYGYTF
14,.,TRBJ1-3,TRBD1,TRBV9,TGTGCCAGCAGCGCCGGACAGGGGGGCAGGACCATATATTTT,CASSAGQGGRTIYF
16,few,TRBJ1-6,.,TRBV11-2,TGTGCCAGCAGTCGTGTCAGGGGAGCCTATAATTCACCCCTCCACTTT,CASSRVRGAYNSPLHF
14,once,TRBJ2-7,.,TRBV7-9,TGTGCCAGCAGCTCCATCCTCTGGGGGGACGAGCAGTACTTC,CASSSILWGDEQYF
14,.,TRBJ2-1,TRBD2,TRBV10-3,TGTGCCATCAGCCACTCTAGCGGCAACAATGAGCAGTTCTTC,CAISHSSGNNEQFF
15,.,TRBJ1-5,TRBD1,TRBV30,TGTGCCTGGAGTGGAGGGACAGGGGGCAATCAGCCCCAGCATTTT,CAWSGGTGGNQPQHF
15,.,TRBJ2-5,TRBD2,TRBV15,TGTGCCACCAGCAGAGAAGCGGGGGGGCGATCGGCCCAGTACTTC,CATSREAGGRSAQYF
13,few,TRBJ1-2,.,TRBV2,TGTGCCAGCAGTGAAATTAGATTCTATGGCTACACCTTC,CASSEIRFYGYTF
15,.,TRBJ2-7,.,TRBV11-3,TGTGCCAGCAGCTTAGGTGGGACATCAATAGACGAGCAGTACTTC,CASSLGGTSIDEQYF
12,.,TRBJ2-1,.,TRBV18,TGTGCCAGCTCACCTCAGGGGAAGGAGCAGTTCTTC,CASSPQGKEQFF
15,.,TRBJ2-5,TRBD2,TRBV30,TGTGCCTGGAGTGGAGCCGGGGGGGCCCTTGAGACCCAGTACTTC,CAWSGAGGALETQYF
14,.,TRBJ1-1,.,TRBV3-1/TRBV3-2,TGTGCCAGCAGCCCACAGGAGAAAAACACTGAAGCTTTCTTT,CASSPQEKNTEAFF
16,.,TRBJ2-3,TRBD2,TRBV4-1,TGCGCCAGCAGCCAAGGAGGACTAGCGGGGGGGCATACGCAGTATTTT,CASSQGGLAGGHTQYF
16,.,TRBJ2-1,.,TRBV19,TGTGCCAGTAGTATATTCGGACAGCCTGGGTTCGATGAGCAGTTCTTC,CASSIFGQPGFDEQFF
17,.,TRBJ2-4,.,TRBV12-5,TGTGCTAGTGCCCTTACAGGGAGAGGACTAGCCAAAAACATTCAGTACTTC,CASALTGRGLAKNIQYF
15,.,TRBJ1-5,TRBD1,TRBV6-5,TGTGCCAGCAGGGAGGGACAGGGGAGAAATCAGCCCCAGCATTTT,CASREGQGRNQPQHF
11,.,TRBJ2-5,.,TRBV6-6,TGTGCCAGCAGTTTCAGGGGGACCCAGTACTTC,CASSFRGTQYF
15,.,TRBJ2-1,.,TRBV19,TGTGCCAGTAGTATAGATCGGACAGCAAACAATGAGCAGTTCTTC,CASSIDRTANNEQFF
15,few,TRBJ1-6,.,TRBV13,TGTGCCAGCAGCTTCCGACAGGTCCATAATTCACCCCTCCACTTT,CASSFRQVHNSPLHF
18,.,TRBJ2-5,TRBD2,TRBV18,TGTGCCAGCTCACCAATGGCCCTCGGGCGGGGGGCACAAGAGACCCAGTACTTC,CASSPMALGRGAQETQYF
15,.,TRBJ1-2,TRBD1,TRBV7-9,TGTGCCAGCAGCTTCCCCCAGGGGGCGAATTATGGCTACACCTTC,CASSFPQGANYGYTF
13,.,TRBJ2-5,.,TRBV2,TGTGCCAGCAAAGGGGGACCTGGGGAGACCCAGTACTTC,CASKGGPGETQYF
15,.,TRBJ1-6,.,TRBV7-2,TGTGCCAGCACAACAGGGTTTCGACGTAATTCACCCCTCCACTTT,CASTTGFRRNSPLHF
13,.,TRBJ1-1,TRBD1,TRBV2,TGTGCCAGCAGTGGGACAGGATACACTGAAGCTTTCTTT,CASSGTGYTEAFF
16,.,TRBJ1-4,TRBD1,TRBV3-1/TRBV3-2,TGTGCCAGCAGCCGAACTACAGGGGGCGCGAACGAAAAACTGTTTTTT,CASSRTTGGANEKLFF
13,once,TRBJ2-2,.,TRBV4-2,TGTGCCAGCAGCCAGTTCGGCACCGGGGAGCTGTTTTTT,CASSQFGTGELFF
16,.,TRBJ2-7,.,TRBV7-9,TGTGCCAGCAGCCCCCGTGAGGGCAATCACACCTACGAGCAGTACTTC,CASSPREGNHTYEQYF
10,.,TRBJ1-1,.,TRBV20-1,TGCAGTGCAGCCGGGGTGGTATCTTTCTTT,CSAAGVVSFF
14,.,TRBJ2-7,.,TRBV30,TGTGCCTGGACGATCGGAGGCAGCTCCTACGAGCAGTACTTC,CAWTIGGSSYEQYF
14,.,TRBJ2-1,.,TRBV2,TGTGCCAGCAGTGACAGAAGCTCCTACAATGAGCAGTTCTTC,CASSDRSSYNEQFF
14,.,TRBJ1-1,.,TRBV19,TGTGCCAGTAGTCTTACCCAGGGTTTCACTGAAGCTTTCTTT,CASSLTQGFTEAFF
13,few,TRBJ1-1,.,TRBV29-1,TGCAGCGTAAGTGGAGGGGTGAACACTGAAGCTTTCTTT,CSVSGGVNTEAFF
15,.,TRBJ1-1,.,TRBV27,TGTGCCAGCTGGGGGGGTGGGGCAATGAACACTGAAGCTTTCTTT,CASWGGGAMNTEAFF
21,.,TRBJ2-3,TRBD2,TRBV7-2,TGTGCCAGCAGCTTAGCGATGGGGGGACTCGTCGCTAGCGGCTACACAGATACGCAGTATTTT,CASSLAMGGLVASGYTDTQYF
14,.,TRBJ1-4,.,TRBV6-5,TGTGCCAGCAGTTATTCCGGAGCCCGCGAAAAACTGTTTTTT,CASSYSGAREKLFF
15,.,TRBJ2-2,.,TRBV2,TGTGCCAGCAGTCCAATTCGAGGGGGCACCGGGGAGCTGTTTTTT,CASSPIRGGTGELFF
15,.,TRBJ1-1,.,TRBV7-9,TGTGCCAGCAGCCCAAGACACCCGAAGGTATCTGAAGCTTTCTTT,CASSPRHPKVSEAFF
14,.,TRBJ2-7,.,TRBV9,TGTGCCAGCAGCGAGACGGCGGTAGGCTACGAGCAGTACTTC,CASSETAVGYEQYF
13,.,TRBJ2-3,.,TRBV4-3,TGCGCCAGCAGCGGGGGGACCACAGATACGCAGTATTTT,CASSGGTTDTQYF
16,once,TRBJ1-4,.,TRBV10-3,TGTGCCATCAGGCCGGGACACCTAGCAACTAATGAAAAACTGTTTTTT,CAIRPGHLATNEKLFF
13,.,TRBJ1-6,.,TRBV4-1,TGCGCCAGCAGCCCGATCTCGGATTCACCCCTCCACTTT,CASSPISDSPLHF
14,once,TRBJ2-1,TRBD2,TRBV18,TGTGCCAGCTCACCATCTAGCGGGGGCGATGAGCAGTTCTTC,CASSPSSGGDEQFF
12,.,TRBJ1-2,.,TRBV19,TGTGCCAGTAGTATAAGGGGTGGAAGCTACACCTTC,CASSIRGGSYTF
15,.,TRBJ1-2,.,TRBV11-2,TGTGCCAGCAGCTTAGCGGGGGGCTGGGGCTATGGCTACACCTTC,CASSLAGGWGYGYTF
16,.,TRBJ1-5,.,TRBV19,TGTGCCAGTCAAAGATCCAGGGCAACAAGGGATCAGCCCCAGCATTTT,CASQRSRATRDQPQHF
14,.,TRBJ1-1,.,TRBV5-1,TGCGCCAGCAGCTCCGGGACTTTGAACACTGAAGCTTTCTTT,CASSSGTLNTEAFF
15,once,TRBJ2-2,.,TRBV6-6,TGTGCCAGCAGTTACCCCACAGGAAACACCGGGGAGCTGTTTTTT,CASSYPTGNTGELFF
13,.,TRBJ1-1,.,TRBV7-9,TGTGCCAGCACCGTGGCAAGTAACACTGAAGCTTTCTTT,CASTVASNTEAFF
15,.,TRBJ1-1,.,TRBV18,TGTGCCAGCTCACCACCGGGCCCGCTGAACACTGAAGCTTTCTTT,CASSPPGPLNTEAFF
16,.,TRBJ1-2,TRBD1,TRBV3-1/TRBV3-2,TGTGCCAGCAGCCAATTGGGGGGACAGCAAAACTATGGCTACACCTTC,CASSQLGGQQNYGYTF